The 18 T cell receptor beta chains in this list originate from one sample, sequenced in a study of prognosis after radiotherapy for stage I lung cancer. Starting from genomic DNA, TCR beta CDR3 was amplified through two-round multiplex PCR. First-round PCR, the initial amplification, used primers specific to each TRBV and TRBJ gene. TCRdb redid the calling of the multiplex PCR reads with MiXCR, one entry per CDR3 protein. The data show about 51,000 distinct CDR3 sequences, with approximately 35% seen just once and about 9.2% held by the top ten. Here the sequenced sample was PBMCs, taken before or after stereotactic body radiation therapy (not recorded which). These receptors all come from a donor of 50 years or more with non-small cell lung cancer.

This clonotype was detected ten times or more. The chain uses TRBV4-1 and TRBJ1-3; tentative D call: TRBD1 (6 bases). CDR3 length: 17 residues. V was cut by 4 bases and J by 3 bases, with 19 bases left in between. CDR1 is MGHRA, CDR2 YSYEKL, per germline. The DNA for the CDR3 is TGCGCCAGCAGCCCCTGGGGGGGGGGCGCGTATGGAAACACCATATATTTT. This codes for CASSPWGGGAYGNTIYF.

This sequence joins TRBV20-1 and TRBJ1-5, with D perhaps TRBD1 (5 bases). The V and J ends lost 5 bases and 3 bases respectively, with 14 bases between them. Germline V CDR1 and CDR2: DFQATT, SNEGSKA (reference sequence). This CDR3 region has 14 residues. CDR3 nucleotides: TGCAGTGCTGCCTCGGGGACCCTCAATCAGCCCCAGCATTTT. It codes for CSAASGTLNQPQHF.

This clonotype was recorded many times. The J gene is TRBJ2-1, the V gene TRBV7-2, with TRBD1 identical over 7 bases. The CDR3 consists of 14 residues. The germline V gene encodes CDR1 SGHTA and CDR2 FQGNSA. V shed 8 bases and J 3 bases; nucleotides not matched to a gene: 7. Here the CDR3 DNA reads TGTGCCAGCGCGCCCCACAGGGGCTACAATGAGCAGTTCTTC. Translated: CASAPHRGYNEQFF.

This clonotype has more than one count but fewer than ten. Being one base from a much bigger clone, this may be a read error. V and J are TRBV12-3 or TRBV12-4 and TRBJ1-4; D gene uncertain. V lost 5 bases to trimming and J lost 8 bases, with 9 bases between them. This CDR3 contains 12 residues. CDR3 region: CASSLGEEKLFF. The DNA of the CDR3 is TGTGCCAGCAGTCTCGGGGAGGAAAAACTGTTTTTT.

This clonotype was seen a handful of times. This may come from a read error, since a much larger clone is one base off. V gene TRBV6-1 combines with J gene TRBJ2-5, with 11 nucleotides matching TRBD2. The CDR3 is made up of 15 amino acids. V shed 6 bases and J 4 bases; nucleotides not matched to a gene: 7. Germline V gene lookup returns CDR1 MNHNS and CDR2 SASEGT. The CDR3 here is CASRPPTSGRETQYF. The DNA for the CDR3 is TGTGCCAGCAGGCCCCCTACTAGCGGGAGAGAGACCCAGTACTTC.

This clonotype showed up many times. CDR3 region: CASSQERLAERMSTDTQYF. Here the CDR3 DNA reads TGTGCCAGCAGCCAAGAGAGGCTAGCGGAACGTATGAGCACAGATACGCAGTATTTT. The rearrangement links TRBV4-2 to TRBJ2-3; TRBD2 matches at 7 bases. Germline lookup yields CDR1 LGHNA and CDR2 YNFKEQ. V lost 0 bases and J lost 0; bases outside the gene matches: 12. CDR3 length: 19 residues.

The rearrangement links TRBV12-3 or TRBV12-4 to TRBJ2-2; D might be TRBD2 (5 bases). The CDR3 extends over 14 amino acids. Deletions cut 6 bases from V and 10 bases from J, with 18 bases between. This CDR3 is CASRAGIYTLELFF. Here the CDR3 DNA reads TGTGCCAGCAGAGCCGGGATCTACACCTTGGAGCTGTTTTTT.

The chain combines TRBV2 with TRBJ2-2, with a possible D match to TRBD2 (5 bases). Per the germline V gene, CDR1 is SNHLY and CDR2 is FYNNEI. V gave up 4 bases and J gave up 4 bases, with 7 bases separating them. The CDR3 runs 13 residues. In nucleotides, the CDR3 is TGTGCCAGCAGTGCCAGCGGCACCGGGGAGCTGTTTTTT. Residues: CASSASGTGELFF.

The chain uses TRBV20-1 and TRBJ2-1; 14 bases are a match to TRBD2. V lost 2 bases to trimming and J lost 7 bases; unmatched junction nucleotides: 10. The CDR3 covers 17 residues. The germline V gene encodes CDR1 DFQATT and CDR2 SNEGSKA (reference sequence). The CDR3 is CSARLYTGTSGSNEQFF. Here the CDR3 DNA reads TGCAGTGCTAGACTATATACCGGGACTAGCGGGAGTAATGAGCAGTTCTTC.

This clonotype was seen many times. This chain links TRBV19 with TRBJ2-3; D perhaps matches TRBD2 (5 bases). Germline V gene data show CDR1 as LNHDA and CDR2 as SQIVND (reference sequence). CDR3 size: 13 residues. V was shortened by 9 bases and J by 1 base, with 11 bases between the two germline ends. In nucleotides, the CDR3 is TGTGCCAGCCTCCCAGCGGGCACAGATACGCAGTATTTT. It is translated as CASLPAGTDTQYF. Drawing the rest from reference TRBV19 and TRBJ2-3, the complete variable domain is DGGITQSPKYLFRKEGQNVTLSCEQNLNHDAMYWYRQDPGQGLRLIYYSQIVNDFQKGDIAEGYSVSREKKESFPLTVTSAQKNPTAFYLCASLPAGTDTQYFGPGTRLTVL.

This clonotype was recorded many times. The chain employs TRBV5-5 and TRBJ2-1, with 9 positions matching TRBD1. V gave up 4 bases and J gave up 6 bases; unmatched junction bases: 2. Germline assignment: CDR1 SGHKS and CDR2 YYEKEE (reference sequence). The CDR3 is 13 amino acids. The CDR3 protein is CASSPDRGNEQFF. CDR3 DNA sequence: TGTGCCAGCAGCCCGGACAGGGGCAATGAGCAGTTCTTC.

This clonotype appeared many times. V and J are TRBV20-1 and TRBJ2-1; 8 nucleotides line up with TRBD1. This CDR3 is 14 amino acids long. V was clipped by 3 bases and J by 8 bases; unmatched bases: 9. The germline gives CDR1 DFQATT, CDR2 SNEGSKA (reference sequence). The CDR3 is CSASGQGAKDEQFF. In DNA, the CDR3 is TGCAGTGCTAGCGGCCAGGGGGCGAAGGATGAGCAGTTCTTC.

This clonotype was seen a few times. Only one base separates this from a far larger clonotype, so it likely reflects a read error. The CDR3 DNA follows: TGTGCCAGCACTAGACTCGTTTTTGGCTACACCTTC. It yields the protein CASTRLVFGYTF. The chain has TRBV6-2 or TRBV6-3 and TRBJ1-2; D is unresolved. Germline V gives CDR1 MNHEY, CDR2 SVGEGT. The CDR3 is 12 amino acids. V lost 7 bases, J lost 7 bases, and 13 bases lay in between.

This rearrangement joins TRBV12-5 to TRBJ2-1; D call uncertain. This CDR3 contains 14 residues. V shed 2 bases and J shed 8 bases, with 13 bases lying between them. From germline, CDR1 is LGHNT and CDR2 FRNRAP. DNA of the CDR3: TGTGCTAGTGGTTTGTTCCCCCCCATGGATGAGCAGTTCTTC. Protein product: CASGLFPPMDEQFF. The whole variable domain, remainder taken from reference TRBV12-5 and TRBJ2-1, is DARVTQTPRHKVTEMGQEVTMRCQPILGHNTVFWYRQTMMQGLELLAYFRNRAPLDDSGMPKDRFSAEMPDATLATLKIQPSEPRDSAVYFCASGLFPPMDEQFFGPGTRLTVL.

Comments on this clonotype: This sequence is one base from a far larger clone and is likely a read error. This chain connects TRBV6-1 to TRBJ1-1; D perhaps matches TRBD1 (6 bases). CDR3 length: 13 residues. Germline V lookup: CDR1 MNHNS, CDR2 SASEGT. Trimming left V 5 bases short and J 1 base short, with 8 bases between. The CDR3 is CASSPQGNTEAFF. CDR3 sequence (DNA): TGTGCCAGCAGTCCACAGGGGAACACTGAAGCTTTCTTT.

This clonotype was picked up many times. The V gene is TRBV7-2, the J gene TRBJ2-5; 12 nucleotides match TRBD2. The CDR3 spans 18 residues. V shed 7 bases, J shed 3 bases, and the junction held 15 bases outside the gene matches. The germline gives CDR1 SGHTA, CDR2 FQGNSA. Here the CDR3 reads CASTRTGPRLAGEETQYF. CDR3 sequence (DNA): TGTGCCAGCACCCGGACAGGTCCCCGACTAGCGGGAGAAGAGACCCAGTACTTC.

In this sample, this clonotype is medium-sized (0.01 to 0.1%). This rearrangement joins TRBV20-1 to TRBJ1-3; D is possibly TRBD1 (6 bases). V gave up 1 base and J gave up 3 bases, with 7 bases separating them. The V gene's germline CDR1 is DFQATT and CDR2 SNEGSKA (reference sequence). This CDR3 comprises 13 residues. The CDR3 nucleotides are TGCAGTGCTAGAGGGGGGCTTGGAAACACCATATATTTT. Its translation is CSARGGLGNTIYF.

This sequence joins TRBV9 and TRBJ2-7; a possible D gene is TRBD1 (6 bases). Germline assignment: CDR1 SGDLS and CDR2 YYNGEE. Deletions cut 0 bases from V and 6 bases from J, with 10 bases between. The CDR3 covers 13 residues. The CDR3 coding sequence is TGTGCCAGCAGCGTAGAGGGGGTGGTCGAGCAGTACTTC. This translates into CASSVEGVVEQYF.